This TCR beta chain was captured by sequencing in a study of control samples from healthy donors and cancer patients. Profiled with immunoSEQ multiplex PCR; TCRdb holds only in-frame clones, not every one. This sample has over 90,000 clones, with 90% to 95% found just once. Per germline, CDR1 SGHRS and CDR2 YFSETQ. V dropped 0 bases and J dropped 0 bases, with 7 bases sitting between them. There are 15 residues in the CDR3. This clonotype was obtained from a woman under 30 in good health. This sequence joins TRBV5-1 and TRBJ1-5; D call uncertain. Sequenced input: blood. CDR3 in DNA: TGCGCCAGCAGCTTGGAGCCATATAGCAATCAGCCCCAGCATTTT. Protein sequence: CASSLEPYSNQPQHF.